The 10 T cell receptor beta chains given below trace back to one sample, sequenced in a study of cytomegalovirus exposure and HLA in healthy donors. Amplification used 60 Vbeta primers and 13 Jbeta primers. Using immunoSEQ multiplex PCR, the repertoire was profiled, and TCRdb retains in-frame clones only, with some absent. The repertoire consists of about 160,000 clones, with over 65% occurring once and the leading ten covering around 6.9%. The sequenced sample was PBMCs. The receptors here all came from a man aged 35-49 years in good health and CMV-seropositive.

This clone appeared a single time. The chain has TRBV21-1 and TRBJ2-5; TRBD1 is the table's D call, not checked against the DNA. TRBV21-1 is marked as a pseudogene. This CDR3 contains 16 residues. CDR3 residues: CARDCLDRVVSETQYF. The CDR3 DNA is TGTGCCCGAGACTGTCTGGACAGGGTAGTAAGTGAGACCCAGTACTTC.

The J gene is TRBJ2-2, the V gene TRBV9, with D possibly being TRBD2 (6 bases). Germline CDR1 reads SGDLS; CDR2 reads YYNGEE. V was trimmed by 2 bases and J by 7 bases, leaving 12 bases between them. This CDR3 comprises 14 residues. Written as DNA, the CDR3 is TGTGCCAGCAGCGTGGGCGGGGTGAACGGGGAGCTGTTTTTT. Its translation is CASSVGGVNGELFF.

The chain uses TRBV6-5 and TRBJ1-2; tentatively, D is TRBD1 (5 bases). Trimming stripped 6 bases from V and 4 bases from J, with 9 bases between. The CDR3 is 12 amino acids. CDR1 is MNHEY, CDR2 SVGAGI, per germline. Here the CDR3 reads CASSSGVYGYTF. CDR3 bases: TGTGCCAGCAGCTCGGGGGTCTATGGCTACACCTTC.

The V call is TRBV4-1, the J call TRBJ1-1, with TRBD1 matching 8 bases. J was trimmed by 4 bases and V by 5 bases; bases with no gene match: 3. CDR1 is MGHRA and CDR2 is YSYEKL in the germline V gene. This CDR3 contains 13 residues. The CDR3 bases are TGCGCCAGCAGCACAGGGGGTGGCACTGAAGCTTTCTTT. This encodes CASSTGGGTEAFF.

This clone was counted a few times. The V and J genes are TRBV5-1 and TRBJ2-1, with unresolved D. CDR1 and CDR2 from the germline V gene are SGHRS and YFSETQ. Deletions cut 1 base from V and 6 bases from J, with 11 bases between. The CDR3 contains 14 residues. The CDR3 loop is CASSLLIGGNEQFF. The CDR3 nucleotides are TGCGCCAGCAGCTTGCTCATAGGCGGCAATGAGCAGTTCTTC.

A few counts support this clone. The rearrangement uses TRBV6-6 and TRBJ1-5; the D gene is possibly TRBD1 (5 bases). The CDR3 covers 13 residues. V was clipped by 10 bases and J by 8 bases, with 18 bases between them. Looked up from germline, CDR1 is MNHNY and CDR2 is SVGAGI (reference sequence). CDR3 loop: CATRERSGEPQHF. The CDR3 region has the DNA TGTGCCACCAGGGAACGGTCGGGAGAGCCCCAGCATTTT.

The chain is built from TRBV9 and TRBJ1-6; unclear D gene. Between the trimmed V and J ends, which lost 0 bases and 7 bases, there was a span of 5 bases. This CDR3 is 13 amino acids long. CDR1 and CDR2 (germline): SGDLS, YYNGEE. The CDR3 region is CASSVAQNSPLHF. The CDR3 region has the DNA TGTGCCAGCAGCGTAGCCCAAAATTCACCCCTCCACTTT.

This clone was counted once. The chain combines TRBV5-1 with TRBJ2-1; D is uncertain. V gave up 4 bases and J gave up 3 bases, with 14 bases separating them. CDR3 length: 15 residues. The V gene's germline CDR1 is SGHRS and CDR2 YFSETQ. The DNA of the CDR3 is TGCGCCAGCAGCCCCTACTCATCCGTCTACAATGAGCAGTTCTTC. Protein: CASSPYSSVYNEQFF.

In this sample, this clone turned up once. Here the CDR3 reads CASSAGQGLDYEKLFF. As DNA, the CDR3 is TGTGCCAGCAGCGCAGGACAGGGGTTGGATTATGAAAAACTGTTTTTT. The rearrangement links TRBV11-2 to TRBJ1-4, with 9 bases matching TRBD1. The CDR3 has 16 amino acids. Germline values: CDR1 SGHAT, CDR2 FQNNGV. The ends lost 5 bases at V and 6 bases at J; junction bases unmatched: 10.

This chain connects TRBV7-9 to TRBJ1-1; D is ambiguous. V lost 4 bases, J lost 3 bases, and 6 bases lay in between. Germline assignment: CDR1 SEHNR and CDR2 FQNEAQ (reference sequence). This CDR3 spans 12 amino acids. CDR3 bases: TGTGCCAGCAGCTCACAAGACACTGAAGCTTTCTTT. Its protein is CASSSQDTEAFF. Full variable domain (remainder filled in from reference TRBV7-9 and TRBJ1-1): DTGVSQNPRHKITKRGQNVTFRCDPISEHNRLYWYRQTLGQGPEFLTYFQNEAQLEKSRLLSDRFSAERPKGSFSTLEIQRTEQGDSAMYLCASSSQDTEAFFGQGTRLTVV.